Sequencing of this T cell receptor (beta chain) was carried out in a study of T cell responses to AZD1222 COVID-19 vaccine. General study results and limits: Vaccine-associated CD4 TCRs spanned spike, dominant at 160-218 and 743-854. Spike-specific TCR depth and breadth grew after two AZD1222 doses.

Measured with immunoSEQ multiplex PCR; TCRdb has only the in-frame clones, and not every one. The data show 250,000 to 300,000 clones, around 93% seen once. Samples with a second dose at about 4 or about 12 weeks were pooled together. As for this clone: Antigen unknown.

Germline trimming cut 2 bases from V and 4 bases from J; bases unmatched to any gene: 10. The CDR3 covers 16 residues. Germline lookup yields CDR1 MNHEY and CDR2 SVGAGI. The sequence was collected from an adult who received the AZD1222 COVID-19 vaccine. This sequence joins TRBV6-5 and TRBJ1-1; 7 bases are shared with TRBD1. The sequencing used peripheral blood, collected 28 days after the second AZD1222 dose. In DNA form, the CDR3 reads TGTGCCAGCAGTTACCTGGGGGCGACAGGGTTCACTGAAGCTTTCTTT. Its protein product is CASSYLGATGFTEAFF.